One and the same sample provided the 18 T cell receptor beta chains below, sequenced in a study of shared clonotypes between healthy human individuals. The repertoire was sequenced with immunoSEQ multiplex PCR; TCRdb's copy has only in-frame clones and lacks some. Among about 2 million clones listed, just under 95% were seen once. The naive CD8 subset, CD45RO-negative cells positively selected for CCR7, excluded terminally differentiated effector memory CD45RA+ cells. Sequencing was performed on naive CD8+ T cells sorted from blood. All receptors come from a man aged 18 to 30 in good health.

The rearrangement uses TRBV19 and TRBJ2-7; 8 bases line up with TRBD1. There are 15 residues in the CDR3. V gave up 2 bases and J gave up 0 bases; unmatched junction bases: 3. Looked up from germline, CDR1 is LNHDA and CDR2 is SQIVND (reference sequence). Here the CDR3 DNA reads TGTGCCAGTAGTATACAGACAGGGGTCTCCTACGAGCAGTACTTC. Translating it yields CASSIQTGVSYEQYF.

The V and J genes are TRBV5-1 and TRBJ2-3; D uncertain. V was cut by 8 bases and J by 0 bases, with 25 bases left in between. Germline V gives CDR1 SGHRS, CDR2 YFSETQ. The CDR3 consists of 18 residues. The CDR3 protein is CASANHPYGGSSTDTQYF. The CDR3, as DNA: TGCGCCAGTGCCAACCACCCCTACGGCGGTAGTAGCACAGATACGCAGTATTTT.

The chain uses TRBV11-2 and TRBJ2-3; TRBD2 matches 8 bases. In germline, CDR1 is SGHAT, CDR2 FQNNGV. The CDR3 totals 15 residues. Losses at the gene ends were 6 bases for V and 0 bases for J; bases not matched to a gene: 5. CDR3 loop: CASSSTSGSTDTQYF. In nucleotides, the CDR3 is TGTGCCAGCAGTTCCACTAGCGGAAGCACAGATACGCAGTATTTT.

The chain couples TRBV15 to TRBJ2-7; tentative D call: TRBD2 (7 bases). Germline V gene data show CDR1 as LNHNV and CDR2 as YYDKDF (reference sequence). The germline V and J ends were trimmed by 5 bases and 1 base, with 12 bases remaining between them. This CDR3 has 14 amino acids. The CDR3 spells CATSGGAGSYEQYF. The CDR3 DNA is TGTGCCACCAGCGGGGGGGCCGGGTCCTACGAGCAGTACTTC.

This chain connects TRBV5-1 to TRBJ2-7; 8 bases line up with TRBD1. Trimming at V came to 6 bases and at J to 3 bases, leaving 11 bases not matched to a gene. CDR1 is SGHRS, CDR2 YFSETQ, per germline. The CDR3 spans 15 residues. CDR3 protein: CASNQGASLIYEQYF. The CDR3 nucleotides are TGCGCCAGCAACCAGGGGGCGAGTCTTATCTACGAGCAGTACTTC.

The chain has TRBV14 and TRBJ2-7; no reliable D call. Germline V gene sequence: CDR1 SGHDN, CDR2 FVKESK. This CDR3 comprises 14 residues. Trimming took off 2 bases at V and 4 bases at J, with 12 bases between the two ends. The CDR3: CASSQLEGRYEQYF. CDR3 nucleotides: TGTGCCAGCAGCCAACTAGAAGGGCGATACGAGCAGTACTTC. Full variable domain (remainder filled in from reference TRBV14 and TRBJ2-7): EAGVTQFPSHSVIEKGQTVTLRCDPISGHDNLYWYRRVMGKEIKFLLHFVKESKQDESGMPNNRFLAERTGGTYSTLKVQPAELEDSGVYFCASSQLEGRYEQYFGPGTRLTVT.

Comments on this clone: Other nucleotide sequences from this sample produce the same CDR3. J is TRBJ1-5 and V is TRBV2; no clear D gene. This CDR3 region has 15 residues. V was shortened by 5 bases and J by 0 bases, with 11 bases between the two germline ends. In germline, CDR1 is SNHLY, CDR2 FYNNEI. The CDR3 loop is CASSPRQSSNQPQHF. For the CDR3, the DNA is TGTGCCAGCAGTCCGAGACAATCTAGCAATCAGCCCCAGCATTTT.

The V call is TRBV27, the J call TRBJ1-1; D may be TRBD1 (6 bases). V gave up 2 bases and J gave up 1 base, with 20 bases separating them. The CDR3 covers 18 residues. Germline CDR1 MNHEY, CDR2 SMNVEV (reference sequence). In DNA form, the CDR3 reads TGTGCCAGCAGTTTAGGTCCGGGGGCGTTCCAACCGAACACTGAAGCTTTCTTT. Translation gives CASSLGPGAFQPNTEAFF.

Turning to this clone: One end of the junction is discordant with germline, which a read error may explain. The chain is built from TRBV7-7 and TRBJ2-5; 8 bases align to TRBD1. CDR3 size: 13 residues. Germline loops: CDR1 SSHAT, CDR2 FNYEAQ (reference sequence). The CDR3 spells CASSQDREETQYF. CDR3 DNA: TGTGCTAGCAGCCAGGACAGGGAAGAGACCCAGTACTTC.

This chain joins TRBV6-1 and TRBJ1-5; D gene uncertain. CDR3 length equals 16 residues. The V and J ends lost 1 base and 9 bases respectively, with 19 bases between them. Germline values: CDR1 MNHNS, CDR2 SASEGT. CDR3 DNA sequence: TGTGCCAGCAGTGAAGACCTTCCCCCAGGACTGTGGCCCCAGCATTTT. It yields the protein CASSEDLPPGLWPQHF.

CDR3 bases: TGTGCCAGCTCCATGAGGGTCCAGCGACTAGACCTCTCCTACGAGCAGTACTTC. It translates to CASSMRVQRLDLSYEQYF. The gene calls are TRBV18 and TRBJ2-7; a possible D gene is TRBD2 (6 bases). Germline values: CDR1 KGHSH, CDR2 LQKENI. CDR3 size: 18 residues. Trimming pared 6 bases from V and 0 bases from J, leaving 24 bases between.

V usage is TRBV28 and J usage is TRBJ1-2, with 8 bases that match TRBD1. After removal of 3 bases from V and 8 bases from J, the junction contained 5 bases not matched to a gene. There are 13 residues in the CDR3. Germline V gene data show CDR1 as MDHEN and CDR2 as SYDVKM. CDR3: CASSFLRTGGYTF. Written as DNA, the CDR3 is TGTGCCAGCAGTTTCCTCCGGACAGGGGGCTACACCTTC.

This chain uses TRBV28 with TRBJ1-5; tentatively, D is TRBD1 (6 bases). This CDR3 region has 15 residues. The V end was cut by 6 bases, the J end by 0 bases, with 12 bases between. CDR1 and CDR2 (germline): MDHEN, SYDVKM. The DNA of the CDR3 is TGTGCCAGCAGGGGCCGGGACAATAGCAATCAGCCCCAGCATTTT. This encodes CASRGRDNSNQPQHF.

Points on this clone: A much more abundant neighbour one base away suggests this may be a read error. The chain carries TRBV27 and TRBJ2-1; 12 bases map to TRBD2. CDR1 is MNHEY, CDR2 SMNVEV, per germline (reference sequence). The V gene end was trimmed by 1 base and the J gene end by 5 bases; junction bases not matched to a gene: 0. The CDR3 length is 15 residues. CDR3 coding DNA: TGTGCCAGCAGTTTATGGACTAGCGGGAACAATGAGCAGTTCTTC. Protein sequence: CASSLWTSGNNEQFF.

The chain couples TRBV6-5 to TRBJ2-1; possibly TRBD2 for D (6 bases). Trimming shortened V by 4 bases and J by 4 bases, and 14 bases separated the two germline ends. This CDR3 spans 15 amino acids. CDR1 is MNHEY and CDR2 is SVGAGI in the germline V gene. The CDR3 loop is CASSSPGDPYNEQFF. CDR3 nucleotides: TGTGCCAGCAGTTCACCGGGAGACCCGTACAATGAGCAGTTCTTC.

The chain has TRBV4-1 and TRBJ1-6; the match to TRBD1 covers 8 bases. V lost 0 bases to trimming and J lost 6 bases; unmatched junction nucleotides: 7. CDR1 is MGHRA and CDR2 is YSYEKL in the germline V gene. The CDR3 length is 17 residues. In nucleotides, the CDR3 is TGCGCCAGCAGCCAAGATCAGCCCAGGGGGCTTAATTCACCCCTCCACTTT. Translating gives CASSQDQPRGLNSPLHF.

This chain connects TRBV15 to TRBJ2-7; weak D call: TRBD1 (5 bases). Trimming removed 4 bases at V and 5 bases at J, with 12 bases between. The CDR3 is made up of 13 amino acids. The germline gives CDR1 LNHNV, CDR2 YYDKDF (reference sequence). In DNA, the CDR3 is TGTGCCACCAGCATCTCCAGGGTCGACGAGCAGTACTTC. Its translation: CATSISRVDEQYF.

The chain carries TRBV10-1 and TRBJ2-2; D may match TRBD1 or TRBD2 (5 bases each). Per germline, CDR1 WNHNN and CDR2 SYGVQD (reference sequence). The CDR3 loop spans 16 amino acids. The V and J ends lost 0 bases and 5 bases respectively, with 13 bases between them. The CDR3 coding sequence is TGCGCCAGCAGTGAGTCGGGGGTACGGTCTACCGGGGAGCTGTTTTTT. It is translated as CASSESGVRSTGELFF.